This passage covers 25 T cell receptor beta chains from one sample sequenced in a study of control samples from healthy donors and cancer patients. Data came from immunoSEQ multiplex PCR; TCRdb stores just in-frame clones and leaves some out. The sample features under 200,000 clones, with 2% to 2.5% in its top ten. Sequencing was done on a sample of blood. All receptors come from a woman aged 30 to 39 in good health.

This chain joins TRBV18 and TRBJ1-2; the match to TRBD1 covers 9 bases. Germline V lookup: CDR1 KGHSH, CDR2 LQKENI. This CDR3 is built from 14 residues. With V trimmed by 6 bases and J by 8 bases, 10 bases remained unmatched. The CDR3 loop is CASSPRTGEGGYTF. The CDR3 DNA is TGTGCCAGCTCTCCCCGGACAGGGGAAGGCGGCTACACCTTC.

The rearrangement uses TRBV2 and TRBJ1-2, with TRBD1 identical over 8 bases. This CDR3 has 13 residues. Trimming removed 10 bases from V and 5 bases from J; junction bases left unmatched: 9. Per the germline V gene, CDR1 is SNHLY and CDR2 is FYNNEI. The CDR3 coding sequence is TGTGCCACCTATTTACAGGGGGAATATGGCTACACCTTC. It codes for CATYLQGEYGYTF.

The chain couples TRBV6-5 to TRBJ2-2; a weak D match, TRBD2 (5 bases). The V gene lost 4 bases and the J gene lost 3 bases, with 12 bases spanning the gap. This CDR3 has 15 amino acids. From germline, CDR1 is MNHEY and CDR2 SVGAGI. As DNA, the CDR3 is TGTGCCAGCAGTTTGGACCCCGGGGACACCGGGGAGCTGTTTTTT. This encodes CASSLDPGDTGELFF.

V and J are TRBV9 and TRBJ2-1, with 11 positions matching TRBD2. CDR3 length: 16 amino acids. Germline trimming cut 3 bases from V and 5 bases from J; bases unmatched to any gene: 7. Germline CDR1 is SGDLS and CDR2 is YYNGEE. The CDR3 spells CASSDLASGGHNEQFF. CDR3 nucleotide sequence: TGTGCCAGCAGCGACCTAGCTAGCGGGGGGCACAATGAGCAGTTCTTC. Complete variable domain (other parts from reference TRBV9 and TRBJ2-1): DSGVTQTPKHLITATGQRVTLRCSPRSGDLSVYWYQQSLDQGLQFLIQYYNGEERAKGNILERFSAQQFPDLHSELNLSSLELGDSALYFCASSDLASGGHNEQFFGPGTRLTVL.

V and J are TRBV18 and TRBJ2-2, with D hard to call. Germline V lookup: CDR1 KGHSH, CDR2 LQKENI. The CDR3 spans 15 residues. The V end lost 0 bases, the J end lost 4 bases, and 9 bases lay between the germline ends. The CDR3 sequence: CASSPPYGSTGELFF. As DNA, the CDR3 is TGTGCCAGCTCACCACCGTACGGTTCCACCGGGGAGCTGTTTTTT.

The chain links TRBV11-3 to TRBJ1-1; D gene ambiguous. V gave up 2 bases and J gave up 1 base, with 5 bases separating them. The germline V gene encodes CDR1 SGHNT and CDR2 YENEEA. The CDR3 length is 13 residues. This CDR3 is CASSLRGNTEAFF. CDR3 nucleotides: TGTGCCAGCAGCTTACGAGGGAACACTGAAGCTTTCTTT.

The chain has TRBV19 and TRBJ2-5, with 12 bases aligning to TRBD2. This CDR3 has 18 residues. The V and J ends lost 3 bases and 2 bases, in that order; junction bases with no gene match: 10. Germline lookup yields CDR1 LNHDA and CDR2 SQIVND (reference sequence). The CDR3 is CASSIGGLAGPTQETQYF. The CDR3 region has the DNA TGTGCCAGTAGTATCGGGGGACTAGCGGGTCCTACACAAGAGACCCAGTACTTC.

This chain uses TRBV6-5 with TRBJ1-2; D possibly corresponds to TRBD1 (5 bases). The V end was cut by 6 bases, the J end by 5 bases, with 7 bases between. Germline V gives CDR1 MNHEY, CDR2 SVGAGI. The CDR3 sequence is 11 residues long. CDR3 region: CASRTAYGYTF. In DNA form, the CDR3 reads TGTGCCAGCAGGACAGCATATGGCTACACCTTC.

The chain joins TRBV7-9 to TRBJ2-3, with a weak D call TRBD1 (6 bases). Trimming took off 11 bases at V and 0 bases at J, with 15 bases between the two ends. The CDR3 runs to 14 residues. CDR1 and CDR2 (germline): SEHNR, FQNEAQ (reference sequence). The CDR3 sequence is CASSGQFSTDTQYF. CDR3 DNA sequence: TGTGCCTCCTCCGGACAGTTTAGCACAGATACGCAGTATTTT.

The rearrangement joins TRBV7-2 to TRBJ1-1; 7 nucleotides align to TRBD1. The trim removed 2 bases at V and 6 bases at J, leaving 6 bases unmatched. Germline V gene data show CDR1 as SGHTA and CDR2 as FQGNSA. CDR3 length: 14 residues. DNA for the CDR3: TGTGCCAGCAGCTTAACAGGGGCTCGGCCTGAAGCTTTCTTT. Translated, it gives CASSLTGARPEAFF.

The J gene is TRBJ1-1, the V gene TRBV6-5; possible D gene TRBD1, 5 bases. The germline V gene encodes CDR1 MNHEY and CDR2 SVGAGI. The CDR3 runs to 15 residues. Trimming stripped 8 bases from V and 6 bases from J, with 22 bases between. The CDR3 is CASSRDGGGNAEAFF. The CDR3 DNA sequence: TGTGCCAGCTCCCGGGACGGTGGGGGGAATGCTGAAGCTTTCTTT.

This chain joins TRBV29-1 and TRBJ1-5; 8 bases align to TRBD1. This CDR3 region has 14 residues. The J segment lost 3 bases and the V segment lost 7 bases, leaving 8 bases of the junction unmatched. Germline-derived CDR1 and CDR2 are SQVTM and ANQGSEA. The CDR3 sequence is CSALGTGFNQPQHF. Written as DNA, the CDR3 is TGCAGCGCCCTAGGGACAGGCTTCAATCAGCCCCAGCATTTT.

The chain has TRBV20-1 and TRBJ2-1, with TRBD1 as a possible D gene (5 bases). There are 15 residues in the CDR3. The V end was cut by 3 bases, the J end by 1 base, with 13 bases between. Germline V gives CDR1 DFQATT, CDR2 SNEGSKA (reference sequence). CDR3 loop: CSASARAWSYNEQFF. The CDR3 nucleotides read TGCAGTGCTAGTGCCAGGGCTTGGTCCTACAATGAGCAGTTCTTC.

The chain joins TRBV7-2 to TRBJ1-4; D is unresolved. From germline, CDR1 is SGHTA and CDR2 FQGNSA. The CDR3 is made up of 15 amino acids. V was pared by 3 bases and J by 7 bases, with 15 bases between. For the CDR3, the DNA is TGTGCCAGCAGCTTCGGCGGGAGTGTTGGTGAAAAACTGTTTTTT. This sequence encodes CASSFGGSVGEKLFF.

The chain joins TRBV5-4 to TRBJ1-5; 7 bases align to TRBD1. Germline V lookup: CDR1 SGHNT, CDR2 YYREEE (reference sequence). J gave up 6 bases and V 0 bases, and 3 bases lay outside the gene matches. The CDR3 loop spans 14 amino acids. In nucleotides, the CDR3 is TGTGCCAGCAGCTTGGGAGGGGGCTCTCAGCCCCAGCATTTT. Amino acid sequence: CASSLGGGSQPQHF.

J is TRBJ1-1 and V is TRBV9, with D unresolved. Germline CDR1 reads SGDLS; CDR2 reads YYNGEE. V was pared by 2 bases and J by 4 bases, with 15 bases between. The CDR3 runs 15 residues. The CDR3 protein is CASSVGGDGATEAFF. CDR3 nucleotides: TGTGCCAGCAGCGTTGGAGGAGATGGAGCCACTGAAGCTTTCTTT.

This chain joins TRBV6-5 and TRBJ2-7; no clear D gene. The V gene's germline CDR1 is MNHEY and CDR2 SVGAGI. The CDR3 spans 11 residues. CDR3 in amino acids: CAVSFGGEQYF. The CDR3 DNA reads TGTGCGGTCAGCTTTGGCGGCGAGCAGTACTTC.

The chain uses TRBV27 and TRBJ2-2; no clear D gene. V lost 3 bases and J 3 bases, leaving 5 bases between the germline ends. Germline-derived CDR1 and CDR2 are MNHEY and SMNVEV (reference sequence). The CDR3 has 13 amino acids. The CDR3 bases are TGTGCCAGCAGTTTCCTGTACACCGGGGAGCTGTTTTTT. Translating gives CASSFLYTGELFF.

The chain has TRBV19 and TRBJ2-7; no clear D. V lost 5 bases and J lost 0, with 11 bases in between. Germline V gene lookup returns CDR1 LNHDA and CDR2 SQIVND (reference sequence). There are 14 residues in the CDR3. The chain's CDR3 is CASSAVGYSYEQYF. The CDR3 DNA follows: TGTGCCAGTAGTGCAGTAGGGTACTCCTACGAGCAGTACTTC. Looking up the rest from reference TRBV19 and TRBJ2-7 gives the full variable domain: DGGITQSPKYLFRKEGQNVTLSCEQNLNHDAMYWYRQDPGQGLRLIYYSQIVNDFQKGDIAEGYSVSREKKESFPLTVTSAQKNPTAFYLCASSAVGYSYEQYFGPGTRLTVT.

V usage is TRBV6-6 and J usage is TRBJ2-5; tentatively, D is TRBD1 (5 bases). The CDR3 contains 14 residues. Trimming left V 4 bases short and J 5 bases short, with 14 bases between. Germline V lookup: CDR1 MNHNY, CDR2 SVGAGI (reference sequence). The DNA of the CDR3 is TGTGCCAGCAGTTGGCTCAGCTCAGGGGAGACCCAGTACTTC. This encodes CASSWLSSGETQYF.

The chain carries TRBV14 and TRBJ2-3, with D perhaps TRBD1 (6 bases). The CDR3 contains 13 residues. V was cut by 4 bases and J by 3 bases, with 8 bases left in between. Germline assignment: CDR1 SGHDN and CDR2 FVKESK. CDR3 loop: CASSPQGTDTQYF. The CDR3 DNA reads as TGTGCCAGCAGCCCTCAGGGGACAGATACGCAGTATTTT.

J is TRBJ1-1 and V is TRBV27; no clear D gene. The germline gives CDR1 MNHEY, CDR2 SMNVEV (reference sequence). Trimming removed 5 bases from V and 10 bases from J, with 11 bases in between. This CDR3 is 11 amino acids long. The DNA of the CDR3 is TGTGCCAGCAGTGACGACGGAAGAGCTTTCTTT. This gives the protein CASSDDGRAFF.

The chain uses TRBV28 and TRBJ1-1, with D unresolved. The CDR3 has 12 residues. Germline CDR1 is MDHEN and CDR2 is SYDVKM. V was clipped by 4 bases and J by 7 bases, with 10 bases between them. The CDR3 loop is CASSWARFEAFF. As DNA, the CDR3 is TGTGCCAGCAGTTGGGCCCGATTTGAAGCTTTCTTT.

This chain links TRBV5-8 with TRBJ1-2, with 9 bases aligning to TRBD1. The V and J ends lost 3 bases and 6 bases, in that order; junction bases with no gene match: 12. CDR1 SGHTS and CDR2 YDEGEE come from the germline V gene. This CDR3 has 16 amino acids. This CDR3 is CASSYYSGQGFNGYTF. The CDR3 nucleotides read TGTGCCAGCAGCTACTACTCGGGACAGGGATTTAATGGCTACACCTTC.

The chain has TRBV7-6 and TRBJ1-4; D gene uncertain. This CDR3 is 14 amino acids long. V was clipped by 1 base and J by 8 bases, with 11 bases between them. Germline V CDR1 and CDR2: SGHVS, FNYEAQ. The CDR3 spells CASSLVSVGEKLFF. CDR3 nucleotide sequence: TGTGCCAGCAGCTTAGTCTCAGTCGGGGAAAAACTGTTTTTT.